This T cell receptor (beta chain) was sequenced for a study of T cells in localized non-small cell lung cancer. Study-level results: A median of roughly 52 of the top 100 tumor clones appeared in adjacent lung, which was paired and uninvolved. Highest T cell clonality was seen in uninvolved adjacent lung, surpassing that measured in tumor. Investigators sequenced only a single tumor region, leaving heterogeneity possible.

Repertoires were generated with immunoSEQ multiplex PCR, while TCRdb's copy carries only in-frame clones and drops some. The sample comprises 31,000 or so clones, around 90% of which are singletons, and 4% to 5% rests with the top ten. This clone was found a few times. The antigen is undetermined. This clonotype was obtained from a woman between 40 and 69 years old with stage III lung adenocarcinoma. The sequenced sample was peripheral blood mononuclear cells, obtained before any cancer treatment.

CDR3 loop: CASSATGTVKYEQYF. The CDR3 DNA reads TGTGCCAGCAGCGCCACCGGGACAGTGAAGTACGAGCAGTACTTC. The J gene is TRBJ2-7, the V gene TRBV9, with TRBD1 matching over 7 bases. Germline V gives CDR1 SGDLS, CDR2 YYNGEE. The CDR3 contains 15 residues. The V and J ends lost 3 bases and 4 bases, in that order; junction bases with no gene match: 10.